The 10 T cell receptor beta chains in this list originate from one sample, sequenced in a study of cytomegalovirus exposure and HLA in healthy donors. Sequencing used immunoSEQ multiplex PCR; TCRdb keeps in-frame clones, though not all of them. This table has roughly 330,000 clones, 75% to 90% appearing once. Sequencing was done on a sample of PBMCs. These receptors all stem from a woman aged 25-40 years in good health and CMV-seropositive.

CDR3 protein: CASSVAPDRDRKGTGELFF. CDR3 coding DNA: TGTGCCAGCAGCGTAGCCCCGGACAGGGATAGGAAGGGCACCGGGGAGCTGTTTTTT. The chain couples TRBV9 to TRBJ2-2, with 8 bases that match TRBD1. In germline, CDR1 is SGDLS, CDR2 YYNGEE. The CDR3 is 19 amino acids. V lost 0 bases and J lost 4; bases outside the gene matches: 14.

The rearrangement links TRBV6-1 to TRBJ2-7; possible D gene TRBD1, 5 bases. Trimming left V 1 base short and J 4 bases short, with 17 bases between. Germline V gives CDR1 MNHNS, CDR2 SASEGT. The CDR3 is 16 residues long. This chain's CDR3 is CASSEDRSRPIYEQYF. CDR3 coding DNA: TGTGCCAGCAGTGAAGACAGGAGCAGACCGATTTACGAGCAGTACTTC.

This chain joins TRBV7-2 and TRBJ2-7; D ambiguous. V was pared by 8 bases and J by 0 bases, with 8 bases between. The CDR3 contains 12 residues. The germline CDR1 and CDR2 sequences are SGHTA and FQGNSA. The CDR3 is CASALPSYEQYF. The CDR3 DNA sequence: TGTGCCAGCGCCTTGCCCTCCTACGAGCAGTACTTC.

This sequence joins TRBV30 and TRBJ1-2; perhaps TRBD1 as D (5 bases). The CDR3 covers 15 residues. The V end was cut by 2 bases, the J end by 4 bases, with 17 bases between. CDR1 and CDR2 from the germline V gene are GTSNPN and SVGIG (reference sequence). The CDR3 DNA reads TGTGCCTGGAGTATGCCCGGGGGTGCTTTCTATGGCTACACCTTC. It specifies CAWSMPGGAFYGYTF.

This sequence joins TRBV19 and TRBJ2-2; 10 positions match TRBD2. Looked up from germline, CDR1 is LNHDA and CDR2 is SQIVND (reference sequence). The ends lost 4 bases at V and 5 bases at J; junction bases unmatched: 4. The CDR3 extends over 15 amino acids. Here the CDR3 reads CASSTSGSGTGELFF. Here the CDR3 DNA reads TGTGCCAGTAGTACTAGCGGGAGCGGGACCGGGGAGCTGTTTTTT.

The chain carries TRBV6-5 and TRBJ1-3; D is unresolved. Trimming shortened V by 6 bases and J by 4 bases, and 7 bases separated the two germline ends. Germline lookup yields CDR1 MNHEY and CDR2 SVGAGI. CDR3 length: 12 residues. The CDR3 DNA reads TGTGCCAGCAGGAGCATCGGAAACACCATATATTTT. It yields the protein CASRSIGNTIYF.

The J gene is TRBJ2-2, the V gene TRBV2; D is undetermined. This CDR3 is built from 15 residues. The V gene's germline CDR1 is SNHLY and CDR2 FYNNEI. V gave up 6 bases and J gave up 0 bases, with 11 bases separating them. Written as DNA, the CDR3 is TGTGCCAGCAGGCTGGACCCGACGAACACCGGGGAGCTGTTTTTT. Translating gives CASRLDPTNTGELFF.

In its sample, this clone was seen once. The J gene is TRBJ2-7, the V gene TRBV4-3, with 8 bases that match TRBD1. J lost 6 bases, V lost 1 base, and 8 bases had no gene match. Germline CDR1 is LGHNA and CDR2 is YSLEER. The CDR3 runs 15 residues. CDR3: CASSQGQGTSTEQYF. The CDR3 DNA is TGCGCCAGCAGCCAAGGACAGGGGACCTCTACCGAGCAGTACTTC.

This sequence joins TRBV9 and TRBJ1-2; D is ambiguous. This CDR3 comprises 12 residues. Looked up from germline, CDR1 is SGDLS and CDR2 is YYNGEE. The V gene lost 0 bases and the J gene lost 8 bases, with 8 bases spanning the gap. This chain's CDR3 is CASSVVGEGYTF. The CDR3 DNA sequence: TGTGCCAGCAGCGTAGTGGGTGAAGGCTACACCTTC.

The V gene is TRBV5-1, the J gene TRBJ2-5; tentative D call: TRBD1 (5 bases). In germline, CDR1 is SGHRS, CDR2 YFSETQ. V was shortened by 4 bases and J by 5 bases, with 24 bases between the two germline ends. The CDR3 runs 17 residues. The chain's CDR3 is CASSTAPSTWGQETQYF. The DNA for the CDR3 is TGCGCCAGCAGCACGGCTCCTAGTACCTGGGGCCAGGAGACCCAGTACTTC.